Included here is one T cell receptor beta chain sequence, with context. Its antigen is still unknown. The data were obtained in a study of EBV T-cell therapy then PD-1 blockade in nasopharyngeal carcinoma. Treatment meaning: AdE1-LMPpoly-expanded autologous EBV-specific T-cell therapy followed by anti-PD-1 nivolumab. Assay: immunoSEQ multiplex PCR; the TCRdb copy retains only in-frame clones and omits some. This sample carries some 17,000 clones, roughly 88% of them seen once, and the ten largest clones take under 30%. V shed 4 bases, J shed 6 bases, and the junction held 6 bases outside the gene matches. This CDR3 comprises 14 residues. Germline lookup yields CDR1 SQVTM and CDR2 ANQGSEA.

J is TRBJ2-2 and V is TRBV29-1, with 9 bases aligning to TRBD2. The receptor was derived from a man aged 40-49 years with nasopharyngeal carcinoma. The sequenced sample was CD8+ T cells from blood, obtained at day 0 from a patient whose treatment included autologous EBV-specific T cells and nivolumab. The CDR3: CSVGGGGVAGELFF. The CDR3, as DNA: TGCAGCGTTGGGGGCGGGGGGGTGGCCGGGGAGCTGTTTTTT.